This T cell receptor (beta chain) was captured in a study of CD8+CD57+ T cells in acquired aplastic anemia. Whole-study context: Average DNA yield from sorted CD4+ and CD8+ cells was roughly 3.1 ug. Some 9.9 million reads were obtained on average for healthy donor CD4+ cells.

V shed 2 bases and J shed 0 bases, with 8 bases lying between them. CDR1 is MDHEN, CDR2 SYDVKM, per germline. The length of the CDR3 is 15 residues. Using genomic DNA as the template, TCR beta VDJ and CDR3 profiling was carried out. TCRdb fed the reads into MiXCR, producing one record per CDR3 protein. The table lists approximately 170,000 distinct CDR3 sequences, under 75% of them singletons, with under 60% in the top ten. Overall study results and limits: Around 27 was the count of CD8+ CDR3 sequences that patients shared with controls. In CD8+ cells, Simpson's diversity showed no significant difference between patients and controls.

There are a few counts of this clonotype. As yet, its antigen is unknown. This chain links TRBV28 with TRBJ2-1; D remains ambiguous. The clonotype originates from a human donor in good health. Sequencing used sorted CD4+, CD8+, or CD8+CD57+ T cells (not recorded which) from PBMCs. CDR3 protein: CASSLESVSYNEQFF. In DNA, the CDR3 is TGTGCCAGCAGTTTAGAGTCAGTCTCCTACAATGAGCAGTTCTTC.